This note documents a single TCR beta chain sequence. Its antigen is still unknown. Germline V gives CDR1 GTSNPN, CDR2 SVGIG (reference sequence). The CDR3 sequence is 14 residues long. J lost 2 bases, V lost 0 bases, and 2 bases had no gene match. This sample is drawn from a study of T cell responses to AZD1222 COVID-19 vaccine. Study-wide results and limits: Repertoires were sampled only after the peak T cell response. Reports say nearly half of spike-specific TCRs go after unmutated variant regions. Regions 160-218 and 743-854 held dominance among vaccine-associated CD4 TCRs, which spanned spike.

The assay was immunoSEQ multiplex PCR, and TCRdb's table has in-frame clones only and misses some. The sample has about 66,000 clones; 75% to 95% are singletons. This material consisted of peripheral blood, taken 28 days after the second dose of the MenACWY control vaccine. The origin of this receptor is an adult who received the MenACWY meningococcal vaccine as a control. The J gene is TRBJ2-7, the V gene TRBV30, with 9 bases lining up with TRBD2. CDR3 nucleotides: TGTGCCTGGAGTGTTCGACTAGCGGCCTACGAGCAGTACTTC. This gives the protein CAWSVRLAAYEQYF.